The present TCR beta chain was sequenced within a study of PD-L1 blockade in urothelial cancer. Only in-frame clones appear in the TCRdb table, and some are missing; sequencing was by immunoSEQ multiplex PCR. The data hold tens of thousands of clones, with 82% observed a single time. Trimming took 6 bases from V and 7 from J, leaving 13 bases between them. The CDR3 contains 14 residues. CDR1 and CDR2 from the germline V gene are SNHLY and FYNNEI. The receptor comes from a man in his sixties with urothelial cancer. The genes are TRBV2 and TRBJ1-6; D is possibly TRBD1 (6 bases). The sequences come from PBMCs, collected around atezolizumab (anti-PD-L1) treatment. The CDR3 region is CASRLGHRNSPLHF. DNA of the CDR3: TGTGCCAGCAGACTGGGACACCGGAATTCACCCCTCCACTTT.